Detailed here is one T cell receptor beta chain. The antigen is not known. This sample was taken from a study of graft-versus-host responses after intestinal transplantation. The protocol was immunoSEQ multiplex PCR, while the TCRdb copy is restricted to in-frame clones and leaves out a portion. The sample lists about 90,000 clones; about 94% were seen once. V lost 0 bases to trimming and J lost 1 base, with 10 bases between them. This CDR3 comprises 16 residues. CDR1 SGDLS and CDR2 YYNGEE come from the germline V gene. The source material was unstimulated CD4+ T cells sorted from spleen or lymph node cells, sampled before transplant. The rearrangement joins TRBV9 to TRBJ2-2; D remains ambiguous. The source of this sequence is a human donor who was the organ donor for an intestinal transplant. CDR3 sequence: CASSVESTGNTGELFF. CDR3 bases: TGTGCCAGCAGCGTAGAGTCGACGGGGAACACCGGGGAGCTGTTTTTT.